This record covers a single T cell receptor (beta chain). Its antigen is not known. This sample stems from a study of CD8+CD57+ T cells in acquired aplastic anemia. Study-level information: Sorted CD4+ and CD8+ cell DNA averaged approximately 3.4 ug. Findings of the study overall: Patients had around 30 CD8+ CDR3 sequences in common with controls (the shared set).

Profiles of TCR beta VDJ and CDR3 were generated from a genomic DNA template. From the reads, TCRdb called clonotypes with MiXCR, one entry per CDR3 protein. The sample holds some 200,000 distinct CDR3 sequences, 61% seen once. Looked up from germline, CDR1 is SEHNR and CDR2 is FQNEAQ (reference sequence). Trimming at V came to 1 base and at J to 15 bases, leaving 7 bases not matched to a gene. This CDR3 has 13 amino acids. The receptor was isolated from a human donor in good health. Sequencing used sorted CD4+, CD8+, or CD8+CD57+ T cells (not recorded which) from PBMCs. J is TRBJ2-1 and V is TRBV7-9, with 9 bases matching TRBD1. The CDR3 DNA reads as TGTGCCAGCAGCTTAGGTGGGACAGGGAATCCGTTCTTC. Translated: CASSLGGTGNPFF.